The rows below give T cell receptor beta chains drawn from one sample of a study of CD8 T cells in Susac syndrome. A single record per CDR3 protein comes from TCRdb applying MiXCR to the immunoSEQ multiplex PCR reads. The sample comprises 180,000 or so distinct CDR3 sequences, roughly 94% of which are singletons, and more than 0.08% rests with the top ten. Sample: CD4+ T cells from PBMCs. All receptors derive from a human donor with Susac syndrome. CDR3s include the opening cysteine and the closing phenylalanine or tryptophan. D genes are given only for firm matches. Size is omitted from some rows. Given values are once, few, many or a class for expanded clones.

clone_size	v_call	j_call	d_call	cdr3_aa	cdr3_nt
-	TRBV6-5	TRBJ1-1	-	CASSYHGEPDTEAFF	TGTGCCAGCAGTTACCACGGTGAGCCAGACACTGAAGCTTTCTTT
once	TRBV10-3	TRBJ1-1	TRBD1	CAISRGLATEAFF	TGTGCCATCAGCAGGGGGCTAGCAACTGAAGCTTTCTTT
-	TRBV20-1	TRBJ1-1	TRBD1	CSARDQGVDTEAFF	TGCAGTGCTAGGGACCAGGGGGTGGACACTGAAGCTTTCTTT
-	TRBV30	TRBJ2-3	TRBD2	CAWSSLAGEPQGF	TGTGCCTGGAGTTCCCTAGCGGGGGAACCCCAGGGTTTT
-	TRBV25-1	TRBJ2-7	-	CASSGLGLRSSYEQYF	TGTGCCAGCAGTGGACTAGGGTTGCGCTCCTCCTACGAGCAGTACTTC
once	TRBV20-1	TRBJ1-2	-	CSARPSGGQVNYGYTF	TGCAGTGCTAGACCCTCCGGGGGGCAAGTAAACTATGGCTACACCTTC
-	TRBV11-2	TRBJ2-1	TRBD2	CASRPTSGSRYNEQFF	TGTGCCAGCAGACCAACTAGCGGGAGTAGGTACAATGAGCAGTTCTTC
-	TRBV19	TRBJ1-5	-	CASSAVQGQPQHF	TGTGCCAGTAGTGCAGTACAGGGACAGCCCCAGCATTTT
once	TRBV14	TRBJ2-1	-	CASSQGWRGTNEQFF	TGTGCCAGCAGCCAAGGTTGGAGGGGAACGAATGAGCAGTTCTTC
-	TRBV29-1	TRBJ2-1	-	CSVVILQGYNEQFF	TGCAGCGTTGTTATACTTCAGGGTTACAATGAGCAGTTCTTC
-	TRBV30	TRBJ1-5	-	CAWSADTYNQPQHF	TGTGCCTGGAGTGCCGACACCTACAATCAGCCCCAGCATTTT
-	TRBV5-1	TRBJ2-7	TRBD1	CASSFFAGGTYEQYF	TGCGCCAGCAGCTTCTTCGCAGGGGGTACCTACGAGCAGTACTTC
-	TRBV4-1	TRBJ1-6	-	CASSQGRRELLHF	TGCGCCAGCAGCCAAGGCAGGCGCGAACTCCTCCACTTT
-	TRBV7-2	TRBJ2-3	TRBD2	CASSFSSGSIDTQYF	TGTGCCAGCAGCTTCTCTAGCGGGAGCATAGATACGCAGTATTTT
-	TRBV20-1	TRBJ2-1	-	CSARDSGGYNEQFF	TGCAGTGCTAGAGATTCCGGGGGCTACAATGAGCAGTTCTTC
-	TRBV28	TRBJ2-3	TRBD2	CAVPRGDTDTQYF	TGTGCGGTCCCCCGGGGGGACACAGATACGCAGTATTTT
-	TRBV19	TRBJ2-1	TRBD2	CASSIPGLTTYNEQFF	TGTGCCAGTAGTATACCGGGACTAACTACCTACAATGAGCAGTTCTTC
-	TRBV20-1	TRBJ2-5	-	CSARRDSETQYF	TGCAGTGCTAGGAGGGACTCCGAGACCCAGTACTTC
-	TRBV14	TRBJ2-3	-	CASSQDTDTQYF	TGTGCCAGCAGCCAAGACACAGATACGCAGTATTTT
-	TRBV6-2/TRBV6-3	TRBJ1-5	-	CASSYRNHQPQHF	TGTGCCAGCAGTTACAGGAATCATCAGCCCCAGCATTTT
-	TRBV11-2	TRBJ2-7	TRBD1	CASSVPPGQGSYEQYF	TGTGCCAGCAGCGTTCCCCCGGGACAGGGTTCCTACGAGCAGTACTTC
-	TRBV28	TRBJ2-1	-	CASPPQGGKGDNEQFF	TGTGCCAGCCCTCCTCAGGGGGGCAAGGGGGACAATGAGCAGTTCTTC
-	TRBV30	TRBJ1-2	TRBD1	CAWIIGGGRSYTF	TGTGCCTGGATTATTGGAGGGGGCCGGAGCTACACCTTC
-	TRBV4-3	TRBJ2-5	TRBD1	CASSQGTGRGYQETQYF	TGCGCCAGCAGCCAAGGGACAGGAAGGGGGTACCAAGAGACCCAGTACTTC
once	TRBV6-2/TRBV6-3	TRBJ2-1	-	CASSPRNRHNEQFF	TGTGCCAGCAGCCCACGGAACCGCCACAATGAGCAGTTCTTC
-	TRBV7-8	TRBJ1-1	TRBD1	CASSTRQGRGMAFF	TGTGCCAGCAGCACCCGACAGGGAAGGGGTATGGCTTTCTTT
-	TRBV30	TRBJ2-3	-	CAWSELGVSTDTQYF	TGTGCCTGGAGTGAATTAGGGGTCAGCACAGATACGCAGTATTTT
-	TRBV28	TRBJ2-7	-	CASSFSDRPLGQYF	TGTGCCAGCAGTTTTTCGGACCGACCCCTGGGGCAGTACTTC
-	TRBV3-1	TRBJ2-5	-	CASSQDQEAQYF	TGTGCCAGCAGCCAAGATCAGGAGGCCCAGTACTTC
-	TRBV30	TRBJ1-4	-	CAWSLGAATNEKLFF	TGTGCCTGGAGTTTAGGGGCGGCAACTAATGAAAAACTGTTTTTT
-	TRBV20-1	TRBJ2-7	TRBD2	CSARLLAVYEQYF	TGCAGTGCTAGATTACTAGCGGTCTACGAGCAGTACTTC
-	TRBV20-1	TRBJ2-3	TRBD2	CSSAGGGSTDTQYF	TGCAGTTCGGCGGGGGGCGGGAGCACAGATACGCAGTATTTT
once	TRBV28	TRBJ2-7	TRBD1	CASTEQGVGYEQYF	TGTGCCAGCACCGAACAGGGGGTAGGCTACGAGCAGTACTTC
-	TRBV11-1	TRBJ2-5	TRBD1	CASSRTGVGETQYF	TGTGCCAGCAGCCGGACAGGGGTGGGCGAGACCCAGTACTTC
-	TRBV2	TRBJ2-5	-	CASSEALGGETQYF	TGTGCCAGCAGTGAAGCGCTGGGCGGAGAGACCCAGTACTTC
-	TRBV6-2/TRBV6-3	TRBJ1-5	-	CASSYSGDQPQHF	TGTGCCAGCAGTTACTCTGGGGATCAGCCCCAGCATTTT
-	TRBV18	TRBJ2-7	-	CASSPLDRYYEQYF	TGTGCCAGCTCACCCCTGGACAGATACTACGAGCAGTACTTC
-	TRBV7-7	TRBJ2-7	-	CASSVAQGNEQYF	TGTGCTAGCAGCGTCGCGCAGGGAAACGAGCAGTACTTC
-	TRBV2	TRBJ1-2	-	CASSDAGEGNGYTF	TGTGCCAGCAGTGACGCAGGGGAGGGGAATGGCTACACCTTC
-	TRBV7-9	TRBJ2-1	TRBD1	CASSLLSRTGGYSYNEQFF	TGTGCCAGCAGCTTACTCTCACGGACAGGGGGATACTCCTACAATGAGCAGTTCTTC
-	TRBV20-1	TRBJ2-5	-	CSARTPQESQYF	TGCAGTGCTAGGACACCCCAAGAGTCCCAGTACTTC
-	TRBV6-2/TRBV6-3	TRBJ2-3	-	CASSQGPRAQYF	TGTGCCAGCAGCCAAGGCCCCCGCGCGCAGTATTTT
once	TRBV5-4	TRBJ2-1	TRBD2	CASSTPSGGLSYNEQFF	TGTGCCAGCAGCACTCCGAGCGGGGGGCTGTCCTACAATGAGCAGTTCTTC
-	TRBV12-3/TRBV12-4	TRBJ2-5	-	CASSFDSPSTQETQYF	TGTGCCAGCAGTTTCGACAGTCCGAGCACCCAAGAGACCCAGTACTTC
-	TRBV20-1	TRBJ2-3	-	CSARDWRDSADTQYF	TGCAGTGCTAGAGATTGGCGGGACTCAGCAGATACGCAGTATTTT
-	TRBV27	TRBJ1-2	-	CASSLSATENYGYTF	TGTGCCAGCAGTTTATCCGCGACAGAGAACTATGGCTACACCTTC
-	TRBV20-1	TRBJ2-5	TRBD2	CSGRGLAGIGETQYF	TGCAGTGGCCGAGGACTAGCGGGAATTGGGGAGACCCAGTACTTC
-	TRBV12-3/TRBV12-4	TRBJ2-1	TRBD1	CASRYRQGAIDNEQFF	TGTGCCAGCAGGTATAGACAGGGGGCTATCGACAATGAGCAGTTCTTC